The next 30 T cell receptor beta chains were all read from a single sample in a study of shared clonotypes between healthy human individuals. CD45RO-negative cells were positively selected for CCR7, leaving out terminally differentiated effector memory CD45RA+ cells. Here immunoSEQ multiplex PCR was the method, and the copy in TCRdb shows in-frame clones only, minus some. The table lists under 1 million clones, over 90% of them singletons. The sample consisted of naive CD8+ T cells sorted from blood. The receptors stem from a young man in good health.

The CDR3 coding sequence is TGTGCCAGCAGCGGAGACCGTATAGAGTATTCTATTTACGAGCAGTACTTC. The encoded protein is CASSGDRIEYSIYEQYF. The V call is TRBV5-6, the J call TRBJ2-7, with D unresolved. V shed 4 bases and J shed 4 bases, with 24 bases lying between them. The CDR3 covers 17 residues. Germline CDR1 and CDR2: SGHDT and YYEEEE.

The chain uses TRBV6-6 and TRBJ1-5; possibly TRBD1 for D (5 bases). Trimming removed 5 bases at V and 3 bases at J, with 11 bases between. CDR1 and CDR2 (germline): MNHNY, SVGAGI (reference sequence). This CDR3 is 14 amino acids long. This chain's CDR3 is CASSARADNQPQHF. The CDR3 DNA reads TGTGCCAGCAGTGCCAGGGCAGACAATCAGCCCCAGCATTTT.

The chain has TRBV18 and TRBJ2-1; a possible D gene is TRBD2 (5 bases). Germline values: CDR1 KGHSH, CDR2 LQKENI. This CDR3 region has 16 residues. V lost 0 bases to trimming and J lost 4 bases, with 13 bases between them. The CDR3 coding sequence is TGTGCCAGCTCACCACCAGGGCTAGCCGGGTACAATGAGCAGTTCTTC. This codes for CASSPPGLAGYNEQFF.

The chain carries TRBV7-9 and TRBJ2-7; D is ambiguous. Germline lookup yields CDR1 SEHNR and CDR2 FQNEAQ (reference sequence). CDR3 length equals 13 residues. V gave up 4 bases and J gave up 3 bases, with 10 bases separating them. The CDR3 reads CASSWADGYEQYF. The CDR3 DNA is TGTGCCAGCAGCTGGGCGGACGGCTACGAGCAGTACTTC.

The J gene is TRBJ2-7, the V gene TRBV7-9, with unresolved D. Trimming took off 2 bases at V and 1 base at J, with 6 bases between the two ends. Per the germline V gene, CDR1 is SEHNR and CDR2 is FQNEAQ (reference sequence). The CDR3 extends over 13 amino acids. The CDR3 sequence: CASSLSISYEQYF. CDR3 DNA: TGTGCCAGCAGCTTATCTATTTCCTACGAGCAGTACTTC.

This clone came up once. The chain is built from TRBV18 and TRBJ2-4; D possibly corresponds to TRBD1 (5 bases). The CDR3 has 17 residues. V was cut by 2 bases and J by 1 base, with 15 bases left in between. The germline V gene has CDR1 KGHSH and CDR2 LQKENI. The CDR3, as DNA: TGTGCCAGCTCACCATCAGGTGTAGGGGCGGCCAAAAACATTCAGTACTTC. Protein: CASSPSGVGAAKNIQYF.

The chain couples TRBV10-1 to TRBJ2-7; no firm D call. V was trimmed by 0 bases and J by 2 bases, leaving 8 bases between them. CDR1 is WNHNN, CDR2 SYGVQD, per germline (reference sequence). The CDR3 runs 14 residues. As DNA, the CDR3 is TGCGCCAGCAGTGAGTCATTAGGAGCCTACGAGCAGTACTTC. It translates to CASSESLGAYEQYF.

This clone was recorded once. CDR3 loop: CASSLGLYTDTQYF. CDR3 sequence (DNA): TGTGCCAGCAGCCTAGGACTCTACACAGATACGCAGTATTTT. The chain is built from TRBV6-5 and TRBJ2-3; D is perhaps TRBD2 (5 bases). Trimming removed 6 bases from V and 2 bases from J, with 12 bases in between. The germline V gene has CDR1 MNHEY and CDR2 SVGAGI. This CDR3 is 14 amino acids long.

This chain links TRBV27 with TRBJ1-1, with 8 positions matching TRBD1. J lost 2 bases, V lost 7 bases, and 6 bases had no gene match. CDR3 size: 14 residues. The germline V gene encodes CDR1 MNHEY and CDR2 SMNVEV (reference sequence). Here the CDR3 DNA reads TGTGCCAGCAAGCCAGGGGGCGGCAACACTGAAGCTTTCTTT. It encodes CASKPGGGNTEAFF.

The chain couples TRBV27 to TRBJ2-7; perhaps TRBD1 as D (5 bases). The CDR3 is 14 amino acids. In germline, CDR1 is MNHEY, CDR2 SMNVEV (reference sequence). V was cut by 0 bases and J by 3 bases, with 9 bases left in between. In nucleotides, the CDR3 is TGTGCCAGCAGTTTATCGGTAACAGGCTACGAGCAGTACTTC. Encoded protein: CASSLSVTGYEQYF.

The genes are TRBV4-1 and TRBJ2-7; 9 bases fit TRBD2. V shed 0 bases, J shed 9 bases, and the junction held 9 bases outside the gene matches. CDR3 size: 15 residues. Per the germline V gene, CDR1 is MGHRA and CDR2 is YSYEKL. CDR3 in amino acids: CASSQDGGTSLWQYF. The CDR3 coding sequence is TGCGCCAGCAGCCAAGATGGGGGGACTAGCTTATGGCAGTACTTC.

The rearrangement joins TRBV5-8 to TRBJ2-3, with a possible D match to TRBD2 (5 bases). The CDR3 extends over 15 amino acids. The V gene's germline CDR1 is SGHTS and CDR2 YDEGEE. Trimming left V 2 bases short and J 1 base short, with 11 bases between. The CDR3, as DNA: TGTGCCAGCAGCTTTGGCCTTAGCGGCACAGATACGCAGTATTTT. Encoded protein: CASSFGLSGTDTQYF.

The V and J genes are TRBV10-3 and TRBJ2-7, with D maybe TRBD1 (5 bases). Germline CDR1 and CDR2: ENHRY and SYGVKD. Trimming took 7 bases from V and 1 from J, leaving 8 bases between them. The CDR3 runs 12 residues. CDR3 bases: TGTGCCATCAAGGACATTTCCTACGAGCAGTACTTC. This codes for CAIKDISYEQYF.

The rearrangement uses TRBV9 and TRBJ2-2; no clear D. In germline, CDR1 is SGDLS, CDR2 YYNGEE. V was clipped by 1 base and J by 6 bases, with 4 bases between them. This CDR3 region has 12 residues. The CDR3 DNA is TGTGCCAGCAGCGTATGGCCCGGGGAGCTGTTTTTT. Its protein is CASSVWPGELFF.

The chain is built from TRBV7-6 and TRBJ1-2; tentative D call: TRBD1 (5 bases). Germline V gene sequence: CDR1 SGHVS, CDR2 FNYEAQ. V gave up 1 base and J gave up 2 bases, with 5 bases separating them. The CDR3 sequence is 13 residues long. CDR3 in amino acids: CASSLGGNYGYTF. CDR3 in DNA: TGTGCCAGCAGCTTAGGGGGGAACTATGGCTACACCTTC.

The rearrangement uses TRBV27 and TRBJ2-3, with a weak D call TRBD1 (6 bases). In germline, CDR1 is MNHEY, CDR2 SMNVEV (reference sequence). The CDR3 has 14 amino acids. The V and J ends lost 4 bases and 6 bases respectively, with 14 bases between them. CDR3 sequence (DNA): TGTGCCAGCAGTTCGGGGACAAGGCTTGATACGCAGTATTTT. The encoded protein is CASSSGTRLDTQYF.

V is TRBV10-3 and J is TRBJ2-7, with TRBD1 matching 7 bases. The CDR3 has 14 residues. The germline V gene encodes CDR1 ENHRY and CDR2 SYGVKD. V shed 4 bases and J 0 bases; nucleotides not matched to a gene: 3. The CDR3 sequence is CAISVTGSSYEQYF. The CDR3 DNA sequence: TGTGCCATCAGTGTGACAGGGAGCTCCTACGAGCAGTACTTC.

The chain recombines TRBV19 with TRBJ2-1, with 13 bases lining up with TRBD2. From germline, CDR1 is LNHDA and CDR2 SQIVND (reference sequence). This CDR3 has 15 amino acids. The ends lost 4 bases at V and 4 bases at J; junction bases unmatched: 1. This CDR3 reads CASSRGLAGYNEQFF. Here the CDR3 DNA reads TGTGCCAGTAGTAGGGGACTAGCGGGATACAATGAGCAGTTCTTC.

This clone was counted once. Other DNA variants within this sample encode the same CDR3. This rearrangement joins TRBV5-6 to TRBJ2-1; 8 bases agree with TRBD2. Germline V lookup: CDR1 SGHDT, CDR2 YYEEEE. V lost 4 bases, J lost 4 bases, and 4 bases stayed unmatched. This CDR3 is 14 amino acids long. CDR3 sequence reads: CASSLLAGYNEQFF. CDR3 in DNA: TGTGCCAGCAGCCTCCTAGCGGGTTACAATGAGCAGTTCTTC.

This clone has just one count. V usage is TRBV11-2 and J usage is TRBJ2-1; 8 nucleotides align to TRBD2. V lost 5 bases to trimming and J lost 8 bases; unmatched junction nucleotides: 2. The CDR3 is 12 amino acids. Germline CDR1 reads SGHAT; CDR2 reads FQNNGV. The CDR3: CASSHGGDEQFF. The CDR3 DNA reads as TGTGCCAGCAGCCACGGGGGGGATGAGCAGTTCTTC. The full variable domain, its missing parts supplied by reference TRBV11-2 and TRBJ2-1, is EAGVAQSPRYKIIEKRQSVAFWCNPISGHATLYWYQQILGQGPKLLIQFQNNGVVDDSQLPKDRFSAERLKGVDSTLKIQPAKLEDSAVYLCASSHGGDEQFFGPGTRLTVL.

The CDR3 spells CASSEAFPSGLPNTGELFF. CDR3 bases: TGTGCCAGCAGTGAAGCCTTCCCTAGCGGACTCCCGAACACCGGGGAGCTGTTTTTT. This sequence joins TRBV2 and TRBJ2-2; TRBD2 matches at 7 bases. The CDR3 sequence is 19 residues long. Trimming took 0 bases from V and 0 from J; bases not matched to a gene: 10. Germline V gene lookup returns CDR1 SNHLY and CDR2 FYNNEI.

The chain uses TRBV29-1 and TRBJ2-1; D remains ambiguous. Looked up from germline, CDR1 is SQVTM and CDR2 is ANQGSEA. CDR3 length: 15 residues. Deletions cut 1 base from V and 0 bases from J, with 10 bases between. CDR3 in DNA: TGCAGCGTTGAAGGGCTGTCCGGCTCCTACAATGAGCAGTTCTTC. Its protein is CSVEGLSGSYNEQFF.

The chain recombines TRBV11-2 with TRBJ2-7; D is undetermined. Germline CDR1 reads SGHAT; CDR2 reads FQNNGV. The V and J ends lost 5 bases and 3 bases respectively, with 14 bases between them. This CDR3 is built from 14 residues. The CDR3 reads CASSAGPSYYEQYF. The CDR3 DNA is TGTGCCAGCAGCGCCGGACCCTCCTACTACGAGCAGTACTTC.

The chain combines TRBV29-1 with TRBJ2-1; 16 positions match TRBD2. CDR1 and CDR2 from the germline V gene are SQVTM and ANQGSEA. This CDR3 is 18 amino acids long. After removal of 4 bases from V and 0 bases from J, the junction contained 6 bases not matched to a gene. CDR3 DNA: TGCAGCGTTGGGGGACTAGCGGGAGGGCCGAGCTCCTACAATGAGCAGTTCTTC. It translates to CSVGGLAGGPSSYNEQFF.

The rearrangement uses TRBV5-1 and TRBJ1-1; tentative D call: TRBD1 (5 bases). CDR1 and CDR2 from the germline V gene are SGHRS and YFSETQ. V was cut by 2 bases and J by 8 bases, with 16 bases left in between. The CDR3 length is 14 residues. The CDR3 here is CASSFPTRAGEAFF. CDR3 coding DNA: TGCGCCAGCAGCTTTCCTACCAGGGCAGGAGAAGCTTTCTTT.

V is TRBV7-8 and J is TRBJ2-5; weak D call: TRBD1 (6 bases). V was clipped by 3 bases and J by 5 bases, with 16 bases between them. Germline V lookup: CDR1 SGHVS, CDR2 FQNEAQ. This CDR3 region has 15 residues. The CDR3 DNA sequence: TGTGCCAGCAGCTTCAAACCAGGGGTCGTGGAGACCCAGTACTTC. As protein: CASSFKPGVVETQYF.

The chain has TRBV13 and TRBJ2-7; D may be TRBD2 (5 bases). Trimming removed 5 bases at V and 2 bases at J, with 13 bases between. The germline gives CDR1 PRHDT, CDR2 FYEKMQ (reference sequence). This CDR3 is 14 amino acids long. The CDR3 DNA sequence: TGTGCCAGCAGCCCCCGGACTGTCCCCTACGAGCAGTACTTC. Its translation is CASSPRTVPYEQYF. Supplemented by reference TRBV13 and TRBJ2-7, the full variable domain reads AAGVIQSPRHLIKEKRETATLKCYPIPRHDTVYWYQQGPGQDPQFLISFYEKMQSDKGSIPDRFSAQQFSDYHSELNMSSLELGDSALYFCASSPRTVPYEQYFGPGTRLTVT.

This clone was detected a few times. The V call is TRBV27, the J call TRBJ1-5, with a weak D call TRBD1 (5 bases). Germline lookup yields CDR1 MNHEY and CDR2 SMNVEV (reference sequence). The CDR3 has 15 residues. V lost 5 bases, J lost 3 bases, and 14 bases lay in between. CDR3 sequence: CASSLGTSANQPQHF. In DNA, the CDR3 is TGTGCCAGCAGTCTCGGGACGTCGGCCAATCAGCCCCAGCATTTT.

This clone was seen just once. This chain joins TRBV29-1 and TRBJ2-7; D is uncertain. The CDR3 length is 13 residues. Trimming took off 3 bases at V and 4 bases at J, with 13 bases between the two ends. Germline V CDR1 and CDR2: SQVTM, ANQGSEA. CDR3 coding DNA: TGCAGCGTTGAGGGTCGGCCAGATTACGAGCAGTACTTC. This codes for CSVEGRPDYEQYF.

About this clone itself: An end of the junction does not agree with germline; a read error may underlie this. The chain links TRBV5-6 to TRBJ2-5, with 10 bases identical to TRBD1. The J call may be mistaken, given a closer DNA end match to TRBJ2-7. This CDR3 comprises 15 residues. Germline-derived CDR1 and CDR2 are SGHDT and YYEEEE. The CDR3 DNA reads as TGTGCCAGCAGTTTGGGACAGGGGCTCTCCTACGAGCAGTACTTC. Translation: CASSLGQGLSYEQYF.